This is a list of T cell receptor beta chains from one sample in a study of blood T cells in healthy people across ages. One entry per CDR3 protein, called by TCRdb with MiXCR from the 5' RACE reads. Here the sample spans 700,000 to 1,000,000 distinct CDR3 sequences, under 45% being singletons. The sequenced sample was blood. Receptors originate from a man aged 60-69 years in good health. Each CDR3 is given without its conserved first and last residue. Fields, in order: CDR3 length, V gene, CDR3 protein.

len: 14
v_gene: TRBV5-6
CDR3aa: ASSLEGASGKDEQF

len: 13
v_gene: TRBV7-2
CDR3aa: ASSEYQGAAEKLF

len: 9
v_gene: TRBV20-1
CDR3aa: SARNAYEQY

len: 13
v_gene: TRBV20-1
CDR3aa: SARDLAGLNYGYT

len: 14
v_gene: TRBV12-3/TRBV12-4
CDR3aa: TSSPGSGAGANVLT

len: 13
v_gene: TRBV7-2
CDR3aa: ASSLGENSNQPQH

len: 16
v_gene: TRBV7-2
CDR3aa: ASSLKLIAGGLGNEQF

len: 13
v_gene: TRBV7-3
CDR3aa: ASSRSSDFQETQY

len: 11
v_gene: TRBV5-1
CDR3aa: ASSLYLNTEAF

len: 12
v_gene: TRBV4-1
CDR3aa: ASSQTLVDQPQH

len: 9
v_gene: TRBV29-1
CDR3aa: SVETGGGYT

len: 12
v_gene: TRBV6-2/TRBV6-3
CDR3aa: ASSPYGSTDTQY

len: 14
v_gene: TRBV29-1
CDR3aa: SVVGLAGGHLDTQY

len: 12
v_gene: TRBV5-8
CDR3aa: ASSLSSEGNIQY

len: 11
v_gene: TRBV19
CDR3aa: ASEKTGANVLT

len: 16
v_gene: TRBV4-1
CDR3aa: ASSSRGTDRSGANVLT

len: 12
v_gene: TRBV13
CDR3aa: ASSSTNREETQY

len: 11
v_gene: TRBV10-3
CDR3aa: AIRPPGAYEQY

len: 13
v_gene: TRBV12-3/TRBV12-4
CDR3aa: TSTNLGHSTDAQY

len: 12
v_gene: TRBV27
CDR3aa: ASSLGTGEETQY

len: 14
v_gene: TRBV4-1
CDR3aa: ASSQPTISGANVLT

len: 20
v_gene: TRBV11-1
CDR3aa: ASSSDGLAGGRRRGYTDTQY

len: 13
v_gene: TRBV6-5
CDR3aa: ASSYRRDGGNEQF

len: 14
v_gene: TRBV7-6
CDR3aa: ASSLVGRTNTGELF

len: 11
v_gene: TRBV4-3
CDR3aa: ASSQDQTTGQF

len: 13
v_gene: TRBV7-2
CDR3aa: ASSLGPGQGTPLH

len: 16
v_gene: TRBV7-9
CDR3aa: ASSGSGTTDQGYREAF

len: 12
v_gene: TRBV5-5
CDR3aa: ASGRSGHPYEQY

len: 12
v_gene: TRBV12-3/TRBV12-4
CDR3aa: ASSPAAFRDTQY

len: 13
v_gene: TRBV4-1
CDR3aa: ASSQEPGPNSPLH

len: 13
v_gene: TRBV7-2
CDR3aa: ASRENQGGVYEQY

len: 13
v_gene: TRBV2
CDR3aa: ASKKSLGTSYEQY

len: 11
v_gene: TRBV10-1
CDR3aa: ASNEGTTDTQY

len: 15
v_gene: TRBV20-1
CDR3aa: SARDAGRSFLSYEQY

len: 13
v_gene: TRBV15
CDR3aa: ATGRMVGGTDTQY

len: 13
v_gene: TRBV7-2
CDR3aa: ASSPGEYSNQPQH

len: 12
v_gene: TRBV7-2
CDR3aa: ASSSGPLSTEAF

len: 13
v_gene: TRBV5-1
CDR3aa: ASSLGDLRGNEQY

len: 10
v_gene: TRBV4-3
CDR3aa: ASSHSRETKY

len: 11
v_gene: TRBV10-2
CDR3aa: ASSAEGNQPQH

len: 11
v_gene: TRBV7-2
CDR3aa: ASSASARDTQY

len: 15
v_gene: TRBV7-2
CDR3aa: ASSATGLDSGANVLT

len: 14
v_gene: TRBV5-1
CDR3aa: ASSPKWDAGGTEAF

len: 12
v_gene: TRBV11-2
CDR3aa: ASSSSDGNTEAF

len: 16
v_gene: TRBV7-9
CDR3aa: ASSLALFGQSSYNEQF

len: 12
v_gene: TRBV27
CDR3aa: ASSPGTIPYEQY

len: 14
v_gene: TRBV4-3
CDR3aa: ASSQAGAEGNYGYT

len: 10
v_gene: TRBV7-2
CDR3aa: ASSLMTHEQY